This entry is about one TCR beta chain. Its antigen is as yet unknown. CD45RO-negative, CCR7-positively selected cells formed the naive CD8 fraction, excluding terminally differentiated effector memory CD45RA+ cells. Data came from immunoSEQ multiplex PCR; TCRdb stores just in-frame clones and leaves some out. The sample yields some 580,000 clones, 95% to 98% seen once. This sample stems from a study of shared clonotypes between healthy human individuals. Study-wide results and caveats: A generally larger estimated richness was seen in naive subsets than in memory subsets.

CDR1 MDHEN and CDR2 SYDVKM come from the germline V gene. V gave up 7 bases and J gave up 1 base, with 13 bases separating them. CDR3 length equals 14 residues. The sample was naive CD8+ T cells sorted from blood. The clonotype comes from a man aged 25 to 40 in good health. The gene calls are TRBV28 and TRBJ1-1, with D possibly TRBD1 on 6 matching bases. The CDR3 DNA reads as TGTGCCAGCAATGATCAGGGGTCGAACACTGAAGCTTTCTTT. As protein: CASNDQGSNTEAFF.